The present entry profiles one T cell receptor beta chain with its context. Its specificity is unknown. This record comes from a study of T cells after yellow fever vaccination. Study background: SMART-Seq v4 Ultra Low Input served to prepare low-cell-number fractions. Overall study results and limits: Among all clonotypes, a small share was observed in both CD4 and CD8 compartments.

The CDR3 runs to 14 residues. Between the trimmed V and J ends, which lost 2 bases and 5 bases, there was a span of 12 bases. Looked up from germline, CDR1 is MGHRA and CDR2 is YSYEKL. TCRdb analysed the 5' RACE reads with MiXCR anew, one entry per CDR3 protein. The sample yields a few hundred thousand distinct CDR3 sequences, about 4.5% seen once. The specimen comprised PBMCs, sampled 15 days after the yellow fever booster vaccination. This chain links TRBV4-1 with TRBJ1-1; D is unresolved. The clonotype originates from a man between 18 and 29 years old who received the YFV17D yellow fever vaccine. CDR3 DNA sequence: TGCGCCAGCAGCCAACCCACCGGGGAAACTGAAGCTTTCTTT. Its protein is CASSQPTGETEAFF.